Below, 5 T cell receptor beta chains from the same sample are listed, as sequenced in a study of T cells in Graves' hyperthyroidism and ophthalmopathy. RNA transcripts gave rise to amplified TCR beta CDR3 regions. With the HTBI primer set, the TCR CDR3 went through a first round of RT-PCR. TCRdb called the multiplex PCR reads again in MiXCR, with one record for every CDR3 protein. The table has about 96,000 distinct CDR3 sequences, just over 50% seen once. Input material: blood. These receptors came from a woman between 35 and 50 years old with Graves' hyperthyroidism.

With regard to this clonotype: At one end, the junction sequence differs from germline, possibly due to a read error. CDR3 sequence reads: CASSDSSGRGGGYTF. CDR3 sequence (DNA): TGTGCCAGCAGTGATAGTTCCGGCAGGGGTGGAGGCTACACCTTC. The chain couples TRBV24-1 to TRBJ1-2; tentative D call: TRBD1 (6 bases). This CDR3 is built from 15 residues. Germline assignment: CDR1 KGHDR and CDR2 SFDVKD.

The CDR3 coding sequence is TGCGCCAGCAGCCAAGTTATCCAGGCCAATTCACCCCTCCACTTT. Amino acids: CASSQVIQANSPLHF. This chain connects TRBV4-1 to TRBJ1-6, with unresolved D. This CDR3 contains 15 residues. V gave up 1 base and J gave up 7 bases, with 11 bases separating them. Germline assignment: CDR1 MGHRA and CDR2 YSYEKL.

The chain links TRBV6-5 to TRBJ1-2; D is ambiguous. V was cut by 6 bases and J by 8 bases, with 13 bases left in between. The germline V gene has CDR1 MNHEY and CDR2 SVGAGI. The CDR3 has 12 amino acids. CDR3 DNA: TGTGCCAGCAGCAGACTAGCTGGGGGCTACACCTTC. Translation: CASSRLAGGYTF.

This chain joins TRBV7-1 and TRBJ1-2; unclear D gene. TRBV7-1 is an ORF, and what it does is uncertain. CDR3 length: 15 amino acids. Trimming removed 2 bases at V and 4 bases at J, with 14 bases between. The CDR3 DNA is TGTGCCAGCAGCTCACCAGCCGTTAGGGTCTATGGCTACACCTTC. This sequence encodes CASSSPAVRVYGYTF.

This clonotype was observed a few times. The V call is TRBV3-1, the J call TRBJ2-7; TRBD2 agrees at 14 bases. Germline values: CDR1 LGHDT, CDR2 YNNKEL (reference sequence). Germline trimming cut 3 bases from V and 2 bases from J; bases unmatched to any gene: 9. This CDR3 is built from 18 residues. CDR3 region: CASSHGLAGGTTPYEQYF. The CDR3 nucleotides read TGTGCCAGCAGCCATGGACTAGCGGGAGGTACCACTCCCTACGAGCAGTACTTC.